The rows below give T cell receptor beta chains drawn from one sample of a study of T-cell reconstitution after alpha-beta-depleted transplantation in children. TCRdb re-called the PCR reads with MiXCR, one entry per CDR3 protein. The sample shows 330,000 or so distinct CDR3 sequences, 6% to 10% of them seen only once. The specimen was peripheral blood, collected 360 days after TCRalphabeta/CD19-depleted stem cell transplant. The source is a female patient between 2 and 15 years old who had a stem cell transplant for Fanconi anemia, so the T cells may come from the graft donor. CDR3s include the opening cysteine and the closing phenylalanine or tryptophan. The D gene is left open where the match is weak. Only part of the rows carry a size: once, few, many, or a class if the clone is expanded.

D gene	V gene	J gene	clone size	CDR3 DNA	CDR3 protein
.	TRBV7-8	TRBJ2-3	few	TGTGCCAGCAGCTTACTCGTGGGAACAGATACGCAGTATTTT	CASSLLVGTDTQYF
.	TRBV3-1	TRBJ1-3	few	TGTGCCAGCAGCCAAGGACGAACAGCCCAGGCACCTTACACCATATATTTT	CASSQGRTAQAPYTIYF
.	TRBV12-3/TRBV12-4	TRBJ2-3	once	TGTGCCAGCACCGAGCACAGGGTCGCAGATTCGCAGTATTTT	CASTEHRVADSQYF
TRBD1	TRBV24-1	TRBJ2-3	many	TGTGCCACCAGTGACACAGGGGCTAGCACAGATACGCAGTATTTT	CATSDTGASTDTQYF
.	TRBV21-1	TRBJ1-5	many	TGTGCCAGCAACTTCAGCCCCGGGGTACGGCAGCCCCAGCATTTT	CASNFSPGVRQPQHF
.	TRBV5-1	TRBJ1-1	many	TGCGCCAGCAGCCCCCAAGGAGGCTTTGAAGCTTTCTTT	CASSPQGGFEAFF
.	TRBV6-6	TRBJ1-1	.	TGTGCCAGCAGTTACTGGGGGGATGCTGAAGCTTTCTTT	CASSYWGDAEAFF
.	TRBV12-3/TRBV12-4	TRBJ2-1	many	TGTGCCAGCAGTTTAACTAGGAGGGATGAGCAGTTCTTC	CASSLTRRDEQFF
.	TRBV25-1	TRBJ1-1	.	TGTGCCAGCACCGAGGGGGGCCGGAACACTGAAGCTTTCTTT	CASTEGGRNTEAFF
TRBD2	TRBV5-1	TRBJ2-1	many	TGCGCCAGCAGCTCACTTTCTAGCGGGTCTCCCCTTCGCGATGAGCAGTTCTTC	CASSSLSSGSPLRDEQFF
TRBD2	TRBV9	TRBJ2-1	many	TGTGCCAGCAGCCCATATAGCGGGAGGACCTACAATGAGCAGTTCTTC	CASSPYSGRTYNEQFF
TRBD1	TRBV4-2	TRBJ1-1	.	TGTGCCAGCAGCTCGGAGACAGGGCCGATGAACACTGAAGCTTTCTTT	CASSSETGPMNTEAFF
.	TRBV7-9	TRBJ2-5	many	TGTGCCAGCAGCTTAGCGATGGTGGAGACCCAGTACTTC	CASSLAMVETQYF
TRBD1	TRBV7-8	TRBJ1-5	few	TGTGCCAGCAGCTTGAGGGTGACAGGGGGCAATCAGCCCCAGCATTTT	CASSLRVTGGNQPQHF
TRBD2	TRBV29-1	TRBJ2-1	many	TGCAGCTCGGGAGGGCGGAGTGAGCAGTTCTTC	CSSGGRSEQFF
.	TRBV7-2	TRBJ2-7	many	TGTGCCAGCAGCTTAACTGGGACCCAACGTTCCTACGAGCAGTACTTC	CASSLTGTQRSYEQYF
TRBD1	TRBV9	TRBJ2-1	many	TGTGCCAGCAGCGCCGGGGGGGGACAGGGGCGAAATGAGCAGTTCTTC	CASSAGGGQGRNEQFF
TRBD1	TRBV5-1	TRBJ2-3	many	TGCGCCAGCAGCTTAGGGACAGGGGGCGCGCAAGCAGATACGCAGTATTTT	CASSLGTGGAQADTQYF
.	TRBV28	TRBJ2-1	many	TGTGCCAGCAGTTTATACACCGAGGACACCGCGGCCTACAATGAGCAGTTCTTC	CASSLYTEDTAAYNEQFF
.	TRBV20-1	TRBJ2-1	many	TGCAGTGGGGGGGGACAGTCTAGCAGGGGATCCTACAATGAGCAGTTCTTC	CSGGGQSSRGSYNEQFF
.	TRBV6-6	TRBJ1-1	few	TGTGCCAGCATGGCATTCACTGAAGCTTTCTTT	CASMAFTEAFF
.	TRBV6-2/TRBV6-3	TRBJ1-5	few	TGTGCCAGCAGTATCAAGCCGACAGCCCGAAGCAATCAGCCCCAGCATTTT	CASSIKPTARSNQPQHF
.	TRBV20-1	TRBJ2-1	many	TGCAGTGCTAGAGGTCAGGGATACAATGAGCAGTTCTTC	CSARGQGYNEQFF
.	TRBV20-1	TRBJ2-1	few	TGCAGTGCTAGGAGGTCATACAATGAGCAGTTCTTC	CSARRSYNEQFF
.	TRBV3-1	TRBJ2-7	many	TGTGCCAGCAGCCAAGTATCTATGCTAGCAGGCGAGCAGTACTTC	CASSQVSMLAGEQYF
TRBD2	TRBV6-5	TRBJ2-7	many	TGTGCCAGCAGTTACTCCCCACAGCTAGGCGGGAGGGCCTCCTACGAGCAGTACTTC	CASSYSPQLGGRASYEQYF
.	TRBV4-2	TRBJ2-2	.	TGTGCCAGCAGCCATTTCCAGGGTACTACCGGGGAGCTGTTTTTT	CASSHFQGTTGELFF
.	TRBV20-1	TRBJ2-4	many	TGCAGTGCTAGGGGGGCGATTTTAGCCAAAAACATTCAGTACTTC	CSARGAILAKNIQYF
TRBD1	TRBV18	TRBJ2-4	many	TGTGCCAGCTCACCAGTCGGGACAGTTCAGTACTTC	CASSPVGTVQYF
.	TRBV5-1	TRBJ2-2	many	TGCGCCAGCAGCTTGGCGTTCACGGCCGGGGAGCTGTTTTTT	CASSLAFTAGELFF
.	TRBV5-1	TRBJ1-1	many	TGCGCCAGCAGTGGGATCGGCCACTCTGAAGCTTTCTTT	CASSGIGHSEAFF
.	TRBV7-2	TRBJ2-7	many	TGTGCCAGCAGCTTATCCGCAGGGAACAACGAGCAGTACTTC	CASSLSAGNNEQYF
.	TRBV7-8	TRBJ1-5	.	TGTGCCAGCAGCTCCAAAGACGGATCTAATCAGCCCCAGCATTTT	CASSSKDGSNQPQHF
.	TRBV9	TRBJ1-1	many	TGTGCCAGCAGCGTAGTACAGGGCGTGAACACTGAAGCTTTCTTT	CASSVVQGVNTEAFF
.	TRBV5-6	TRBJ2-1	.	TGTGCCAGCAGCTCACGGGGAATATACAATGAGCAGTTCTTC	CASSSRGIYNEQFF
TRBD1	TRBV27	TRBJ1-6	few	TGTGCCAGCAGTCCAAGGGGGCGCGGCACCCTCCACTTT	CASSPRGRGTLHF
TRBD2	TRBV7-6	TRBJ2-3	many	TGTGCCAGCAGCTTAGTAAGCGGGGGTTCTCCAGATACGCAGTATTTT	CASSLVSGGSPDTQYF
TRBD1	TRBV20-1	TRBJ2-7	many	TGCAGTGCCTCGACCGGGACAGGAAACGAGCAGTACTTC	CSASTGTGNEQYF
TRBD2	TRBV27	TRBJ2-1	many	TGTGCCAGCAGTCCCAGTCGAGCGGGATCCTACAATGAGCAGTTCTTC	CASSPSRAGSYNEQFF
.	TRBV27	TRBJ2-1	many	TGTGCCAGCAGTTTAACAGTTTTGAATGAGCAGTTCTTC	CASSLTVLNEQFF
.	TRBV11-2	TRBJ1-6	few	TGTGCCAGCAGCTTAGAGGTGGGGGGTTCACCCCTCCACTTT	CASSLEVGGSPLHF
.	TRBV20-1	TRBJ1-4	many	TGCAGTGCTAGAGACAGGAGAACTAATGAAAAACTGTTTTTT	CSARDRRTNEKLFF
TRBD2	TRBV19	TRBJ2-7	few	TGTGCCACCTCACGGGGGGAGATGGACGAGCAGTACTTC	CATSRGEMDEQYF
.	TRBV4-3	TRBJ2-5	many	TGCGCCAGCAGCCAAGCTGCCAGGGAGGCCCAGTACTTC	CASSQAAREAQYF
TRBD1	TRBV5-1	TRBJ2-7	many	TGCGCCAGCAGCGCCACGTCAGGGGGTAACGAGCAGTACTTC	CASSATSGGNEQYF
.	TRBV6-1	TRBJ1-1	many	TGTGCCGCTACGACGTCACAGAGAAACACTGAAGCTTTCTTT	CAATTSQRNTEAFF
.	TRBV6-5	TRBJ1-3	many	TGTGCCAGCAGTTACGAGACGGCAGCGACTGGAAACACCATATATTTT	CASSYETAATGNTIYF
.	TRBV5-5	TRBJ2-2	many	TGTGCCAGCAGCTTGGCCAGGAGCACTCGGAACACCGGGGAGCTGTTTTTT	CASSLARSTRNTGELFF
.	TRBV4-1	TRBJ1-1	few	TGCGCCAGCAGCCAAGCATCTCAGGGGCGGTGGCCGAACACTGAAGCTTTCTTT	CASSQASQGRWPNTEAFF
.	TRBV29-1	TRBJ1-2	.	TGCAGCGTTGAACTCTCAGGGGGCTACACCTTC	CSVELSGGYTF
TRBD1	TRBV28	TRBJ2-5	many	TGTGCCAGCAGTTACAGGGGAACCCAAGAGACCCAGTACTTC	CASSYRGTQETQYF
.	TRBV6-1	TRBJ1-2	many	TGTGCCAGCAGTGAAGCCCGGGGGGCGAAATCCGGCGGTCTTGGCTACACCTTC	CASSEARGAKSGGLGYTF
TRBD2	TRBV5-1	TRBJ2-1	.	TGCGCCAGCAGCCCCGGACTAGCGGGGGGAATCTACAATGAGCAGTTCTTC	CASSPGLAGGIYNEQFF
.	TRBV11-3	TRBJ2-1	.	TGTGCCAGCAGCAGAGGACCGCCATTGTACAATGAGCAGTTCTTC	CASSRGPPLYNEQFF
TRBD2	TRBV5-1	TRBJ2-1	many	TGCGCCAGCAGCTTGGCGGGCAGTGGGACTATTAGCGAGCAGTTCTTC	CASSLAGSGTISEQFF